The clone carrying this T cell receptor beta chain appeared many times. The antigen is undetermined. TCRdb re-called the 5' RACE reads through MiXCR, storing one row per CDR3 protein. The data contain more than 300,000 distinct CDR3 sequences, about an eighth of them singletons. Per the germline V gene, CDR1 is SGHRS and CDR2 is YFSETQ. The trim removed 0 bases at V and 0 bases at J, leaving 2 bases unmatched. CDR3 size: 16 residues. The data belong to a study of T-cell memory formation after mild COVID-19. Study information: TCR clusters showed largely donor specificity. The study's findings and limits: Some clones that responded were present in memory (sampled pre-infection), which suggests cross-reactive memory joined. For contracting clones, CD4+ ones sat mainly in CM and EM, CD8+ in EMRA.

This sequence was found in a man aged 18 to 35 who had mild COVID-19 (a few samples of this study predate the infection). Cell type and time point are not known. This chain uses TRBV5-1 with TRBJ2-3, with 9 positions matching TRBD2. Sequenced input: PBMCs or a T cell subset sorted from them (not recorded which). CDR3 nucleotide sequence: TGCGCCAGCAGCTTGGGACTAGCGGCTAGCACAGATACGCAGTATTTT. Translating gives CASSLGLAASTDTQYF.